The sequence of this T cell receptor beta chain was determined in a study of blood T cell repertoires in COVID-19. Participants were aged about 18 to 100 years, lived in some 23 US areas, and enrolled virtually. The method was immunoSEQ multiplex PCR; TCRdb's version includes in-frame clones alone and lacks a portion of them. Among over 250,000 clones listed, around 87% were seen once. Trimming removed 6 bases from V and 10 bases from J; junction bases left unmatched: 6. The CDR3 loop spans 12 amino acids. Germline V lookup: CDR1 MNHEY, CDR2 SMNVEV (reference sequence). This sequence was found in a young woman who had recovered from COVID-19. The J gene is TRBJ1-5, the V gene TRBV27; 7 bases are a match to TRBD1. Sequencing used PBMCs or T cells enriched from blood (not recorded which). In DNA form, the CDR3 reads TGTGCCAGCAGGGACAGGTTAGGACCCCAGCATTTT. This encodes CASRDRLGPQHF.